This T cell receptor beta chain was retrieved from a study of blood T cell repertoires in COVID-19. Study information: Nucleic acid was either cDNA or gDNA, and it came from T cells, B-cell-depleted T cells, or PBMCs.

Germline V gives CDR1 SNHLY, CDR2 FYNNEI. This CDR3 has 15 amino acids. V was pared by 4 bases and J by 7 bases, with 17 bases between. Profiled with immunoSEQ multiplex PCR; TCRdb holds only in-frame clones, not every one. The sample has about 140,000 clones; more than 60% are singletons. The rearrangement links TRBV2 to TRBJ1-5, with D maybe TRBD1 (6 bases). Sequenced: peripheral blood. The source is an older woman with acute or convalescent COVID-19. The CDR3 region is CASSGRGWGGQPQHF. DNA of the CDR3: TGTGCCAGCAGTGGAAGGGGGTGGGGTGGGCAGCCCCAGCATTTT.